The 4 T cell receptor beta chains presented below share a single source sample, sequenced in a study of cytomegalovirus exposure and HLA in healthy donors. Use of 60 Vbeta and 13 Jbeta primers characterized the PCR. Using immunoSEQ multiplex PCR, the repertoire was profiled, and TCRdb retains in-frame clones only, with some absent. The table records around 110,000 clones, roughly 80% of them present only once. Sequenced: PBMCs. Source of these receptors: a man between 25 and 39 years old in good health and CMV-seronegative.

This clone was detected only once. The rearrangement links TRBV5-1 to TRBJ2-7, with 8 bases matching TRBD1. Germline CDR1 SGHRS, CDR2 YFSETQ. The CDR3 is made up of 16 amino acids. The trim removed 3 bases at V and 4 bases at J, leaving 12 bases unmatched. The DNA for the CDR3 is TGCGCCAGCAGCTGGGGCCCCGGGACAGGAGCTTACGAGCAGTACTTC. Its protein is CASSWGPGTGAYEQYF.

This clone was counted between two and nine times. V is TRBV6-6 and J is TRBJ1-5; D not certain. This CDR3 region has 14 residues. Deletions cut 6 bases from V and 3 bases from J, with 12 bases between. The germline V gene has CDR1 MNHNY and CDR2 SVGAGI (reference sequence). The CDR3 sequence is CASRFTDHNQPQHF. Here the CDR3 DNA reads TGTGCCAGCAGGTTTACAGACCACAATCAGCCCCAGCATTTT.

The chain combines TRBV5-1 with TRBJ2-2; D is unclear. Trimming stripped 7 bases from V and 6 bases from J, with 10 bases between. This CDR3 comprises 12 residues. CDR1 is SGHRS and CDR2 is YFSETQ in the germline V gene. The CDR3 is CASLQAPGELFF. As DNA, the CDR3 is TGCGCCAGCCTGCAAGCGCCCGGGGAGCTGTTTTTT.

The genes are TRBV25-1 and TRBJ2-3; D gene unclear. This CDR3 has 14 residues. V lost 3 bases, J lost 2 bases, and 9 bases lay in between. Germline V gives CDR1 MGHDK, CDR2 SYGVNS. The CDR3 loop reads CASSESVYTDTQYF. For the CDR3, the DNA is TGTGCCAGCAGTGAGTCGGTCTACACAGATACGCAGTATTTT.